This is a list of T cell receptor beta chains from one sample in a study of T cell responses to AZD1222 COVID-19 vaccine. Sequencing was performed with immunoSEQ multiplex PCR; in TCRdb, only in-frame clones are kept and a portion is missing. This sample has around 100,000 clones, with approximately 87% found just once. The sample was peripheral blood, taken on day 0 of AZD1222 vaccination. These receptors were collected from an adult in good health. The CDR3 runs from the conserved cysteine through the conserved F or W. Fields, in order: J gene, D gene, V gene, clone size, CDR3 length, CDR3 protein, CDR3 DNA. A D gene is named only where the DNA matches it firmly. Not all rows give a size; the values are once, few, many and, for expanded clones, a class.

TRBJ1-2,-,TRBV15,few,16,CATSRGKGVRGDGYTF,TGTGCCACCAGCAGAGGAAAGGGGGTACGCGGGGATGGCTACACCTTC
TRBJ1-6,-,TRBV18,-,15,CASSATATSNSPLHF,TGTGCCAGCTCGGCCACAGCGACGTCTAATTCACCCCTCCACTTT
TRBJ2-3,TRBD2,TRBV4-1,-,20,CASSQGTSGSSPLNTDTQYF,TGCGCCAGCAGCCAAGGGACTAGCGGGAGTAGTCCCTTAAACACAGATACGCAGTATTTT
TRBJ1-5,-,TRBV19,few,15,CASLSLSGREQPQHF,TGTGCCAGTCTTAGCCTATCAGGGCGGGAGCAGCCCCAGCATTTT
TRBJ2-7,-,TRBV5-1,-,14,CASSLQSGSDEQYF,TGCGCCAGCAGTCTCCAGTCCGGGTCCGACGAGCAGTACTTC
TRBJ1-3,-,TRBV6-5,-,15,CASKLGGADGNTIYF,TGTGCCAGCAAATTAGGGGGAGCGGATGGAAACACCATATATTTT
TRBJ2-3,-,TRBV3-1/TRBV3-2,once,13,CASSQRDGDTQYF,TGTGCCAGCAGCCAACGGGACGGGGATACGCAGTATTTT
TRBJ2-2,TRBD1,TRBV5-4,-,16,CASSFVGGKFGGELFF,TGTGCCAGCAGCTTTGTAGGGGGCAAGTTCGGCGGGGAGCTGTTTTTT
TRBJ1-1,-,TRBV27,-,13,CASSSRGIPKAFF,TGTGCCAGCAGTTCTAGGGGAATCCCCAAAGCTTTCTTT
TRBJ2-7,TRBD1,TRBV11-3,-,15,CASSPPGQGVGEQYF,TGTGCCAGCAGCCCCCCGGGACAGGGGGTTGGCGAGCAGTACTTC
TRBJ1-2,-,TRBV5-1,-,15,CASSLGGQGTYGYTF,TGCGCCAGCAGCTTGGGTGGGCAGGGAACCTATGGCTACACCTTC
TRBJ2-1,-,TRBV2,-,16,CASARGPGRSYNEQFF,TGTGCCAGCGCCCGCGGACCGGGACGCTCCTACAATGAGCAGTTCTTC
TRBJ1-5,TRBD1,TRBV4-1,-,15,CASSKGTGGILPQHF,TGCGCCAGCAGCAAGGGGACAGGGGGTATCCTGCCCCAGCATTTT
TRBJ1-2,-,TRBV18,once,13,CASSPLGGNGYTF,TGTGCCAGCTCACCACTAGGGGGGAACGGCTACACCTTC
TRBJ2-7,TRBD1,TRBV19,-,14,CASSPRTGAGEQYF,TGTGCCAGTAGTCCAAGGACAGGGGCTGGCGAGCAGTACTTC
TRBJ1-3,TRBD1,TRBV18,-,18,CASSPQGQGPGSGNTIYF,TGTGCCAGCTCACCCCAGGGACAGGGGCCGGGTTCTGGAAACACCATATATTTT
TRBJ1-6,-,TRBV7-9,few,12,CASSLSNSPLHF,TGTGCCAGCAGCTTATCTAATTCACCCCTCCACTTT
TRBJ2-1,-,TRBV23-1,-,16,CASSQSSGSSYNEQFF,TGCGCCAGCAGTCAATCTAGCGGTAGCTCCTACAATGAGCAGTTCTTC
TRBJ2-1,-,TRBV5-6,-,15,CASSWLIGSYNEQFF,TGTGCCAGCAGCTGGTTAATCGGCTCCTACAATGAGCAGTTCTTC
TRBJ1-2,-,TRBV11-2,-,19,CASSSIQRPGTIGSYGYTF,TGTGCCAGCAGCTCCATCCAGCGTCCCGGGACCATAGGGAGCTATGGCTACACCTTC
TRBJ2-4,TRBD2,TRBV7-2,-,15,CASSGGLAGRNIQYF,TGTGCCAGCAGCGGGGGACTAGCGGGGCGAAACATTCAGTACTTC
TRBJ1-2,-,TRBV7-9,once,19,CASRQPPYGRGRGIYGYTF,TGTGCCAGCAGACAACCCCCGTACGGCCGAGGGAGGGGGATCTATGGCTACACCTTC
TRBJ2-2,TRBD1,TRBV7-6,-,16,CASSFLGQGAGGELFF,TGTGCCAGCAGCTTTCTGGGACAGGGGGCTGGCGGGGAGCTGTTTTTT
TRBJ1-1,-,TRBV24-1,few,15,CATSDLDTGKAEAFF,TGTGCCACCAGTGACCTGGACACGGGGAAGGCTGAAGCTTTCTTT
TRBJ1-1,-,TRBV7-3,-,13,CASSSGPNTEAFF,TGTGCCAGCAGCTCGGGCCCGAACACTGAAGCTTTCTTT
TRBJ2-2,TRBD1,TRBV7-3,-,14,CASSSQGNTGELFF,TGTGCCAGCAGCTCACAGGGGAATACCGGGGAGCTGTTTTTT